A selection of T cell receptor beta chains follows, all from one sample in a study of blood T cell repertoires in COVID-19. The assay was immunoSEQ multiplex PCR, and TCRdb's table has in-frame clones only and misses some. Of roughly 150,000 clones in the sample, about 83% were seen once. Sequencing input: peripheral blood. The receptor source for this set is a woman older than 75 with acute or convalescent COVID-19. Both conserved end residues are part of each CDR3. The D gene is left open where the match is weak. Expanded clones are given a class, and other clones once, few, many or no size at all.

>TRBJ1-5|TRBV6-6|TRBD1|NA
CASSDTGVSNQPQHF
TGTGCCAGCAGTGATACAGGGGTGAGCAATCAGCCCCAGCATTTT
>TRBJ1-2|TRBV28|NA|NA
CASSLIQGSYYGYTF
TGTGCCAGCAGTTTAATCCAGGGTTCGTATTATGGCTACACCTTC
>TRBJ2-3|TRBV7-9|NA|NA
CASSLSTDTQYF
TGTGCCAGCAGCCTAAGCACAGATACGCAGTATTTT
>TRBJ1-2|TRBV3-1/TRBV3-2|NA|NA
CASSPQTSNYGYTF
TGTGCCAGCAGCCCCCAAACAAGTAACTATGGCTACACCTTC
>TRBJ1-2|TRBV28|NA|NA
CASSQGNYGYTF
TGTGCCAGCAGCCAGGGCAACTATGGCTACACCTTC
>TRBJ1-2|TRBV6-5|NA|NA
CASSYGRNGYTF
TGTGCCAGCAGTTATGGCAGGAATGGCTACACCTTC
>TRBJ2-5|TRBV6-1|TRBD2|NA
CASSATGTSFGGRETQYF
TGTGCCAGCAGTGCTACCGGGACTAGTTTCGGGGGGAGAGAGACCCAGTACTTC
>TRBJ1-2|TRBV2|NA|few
CASRMEGGASGYTF
TGTGCCAGCAGGATGGAAGGAGGAGCGAGTGGCTACACCTTC
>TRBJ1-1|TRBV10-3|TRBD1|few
CAAGPGGKNTEAFF
TGTGCCGCTGGACCAGGGGGCAAGAACACTGAAGCTTTCTTT
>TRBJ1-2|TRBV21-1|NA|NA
CASSNPDRPYGYTF
TGTGCCAGCAGCAACCCTGACAGACCCTATGGCTACACCTTC
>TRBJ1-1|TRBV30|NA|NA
CAWSGRGNEAFF
TGTGCCTGGAGCGGCAGGGGAAATGAAGCTTTCTTT
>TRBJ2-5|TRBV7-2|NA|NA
CASSFGANQETQYF
TGTGCCAGCAGCTTTGGAGCGAACCAAGAGACCCAGTACTTC
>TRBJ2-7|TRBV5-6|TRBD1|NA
CASSLAFVTGDHEQYF
TGTGCCAGCAGCTTGGCCTTTGTGACAGGGGACCACGAGCAGTACTTC
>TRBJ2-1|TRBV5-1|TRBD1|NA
CASSVTGGVDEQFF
TGCGCCAGCAGCGTCACAGGGGGAGTGGATGAGCAGTTCTTC
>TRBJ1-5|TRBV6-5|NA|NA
CASRGPSNQPQHF
TGTGCCAGCAGGGGGCCTAGCAATCAGCCCCAGCATTTT